The rows below give T cell receptor beta chains drawn from one sample of a study of blood T cell repertoires in COVID-19. Here immunoSEQ multiplex PCR was the method, and the copy in TCRdb shows in-frame clones only, minus some. The sample shows some 140,000 clones, around three quarters of them seen only once. The sample taken for sequencing was peripheral blood. The receptor source for this set is a man in his 60s with acute or convalescent COVID-19. The CDR3 runs from the conserved cysteine through the conserved F or W. The D gene is left open where the match is weak. Where a row states a size, it is once, few, many or the class of an expanded clone; other rows omit it.

j_call	d_call	v_call	clone_size	cdr3_aa	cdr3_nt
TRBJ2-7	TRBD2	TRBV30	-	CAWSVSWGGSYEQYF	TGTGCCTGGAGTGTATCCTGGGGGGGATCCTACGAGCAGTACTTC
TRBJ1-1	-	TRBV4-1	-	CASSRQGTEAFF	TGCGCCAGCAGCCGCCAGGGGACTGAAGCTTTCTTT
TRBJ2-1	TRBD2	TRBV7-3	once	CASSFLAGGNEQFF	TGTGCCAGCAGCTTCCTAGCGGGAGGAAATGAGCAGTTCTTC
TRBJ1-5	-	TRBV2	-	CASSEGLGQGSNQPQHF	TGTGCCAGCAGTGAGGGACTGGGGCAAGGTAGCAATCAGCCCCAGCATTTT
TRBJ1-4	-	TRBV7-9	-	CASSPSTASREKLFF	TGTGCCAGCAGCCCCTCGACTGCTAGCCGGGAAAAACTGTTTTTT
TRBJ1-1	-	TRBV10-3	-	CAISGTDTEAFF	TGTGCCATCAGTGGTACAGACACTGAAGCTTTCTTT
TRBJ2-2	TRBD2	TRBV7-2	once	CASSLPGLAGAGELFF	TGTGCCAGCAGCCTCCCGGGACTAGCGGGAGCCGGGGAGCTGTTTTTT
TRBJ2-1	TRBD2	TRBV20-1	-	CSASGILAGYNEQFF	TGCAGTGCTAGTGGAATCTTAGCGGGCTACAATGAGCAGTTCTTC
TRBJ2-6	-	TRBV18	-	CASSPPRSGANVLTF	TGTGCCAGCTCACCACCGCGCTCTGGGGCCAACGTCCTGACTTTC
TRBJ1-5	TRBD1	TRBV10-3	-	CAIGGQGVGQPQHF	TGTGCCATCGGTGGACAGGGTGTGGGTCAGCCCCAGCATTTT
TRBJ1-1	-	TRBV6-5	-	CASSTRQNTEAFF	TGTGCCAGCAGTACTCGACAGAACACTGAAGCTTTCTTT
TRBJ1-2	-	TRBV30	-	CAWSVSSGYTF	TGTGCCTGGAGTGTATCCTCTGGCTACACCTTC
TRBJ1-5	TRBD1	TRBV19	-	CASRTGHQPQHF	TGTGCCAGTAGGACAGGGCATCAGCCCCAGCATTTT
TRBJ2-7	-	TRBV3-1/TRBV3-2	-	CASSQLGGDTDTNPGEQYF	TGTGCCAGCAGCCAACTCGGGGGAGACACTGACACCAATCCTGGCGAGCAGTACTTC
TRBJ1-4	-	TRBV5-4	-	CASSLVGAGLANEKLFF	TGTGCCAGCAGCTTGGTGGGGGCAGGCCTGGCTAATGAAAAACTGTTTTTT
TRBJ2-6	TRBD1	TRBV7-9	-	CASSTNRGQYSGANVLTF	TGTGCCAGCAGCACAAACAGGGGGCAATACTCTGGGGCCAACGTCCTGACTTTC
TRBJ1-2	TRBD1	TRBV6-2/TRBV6-3	-	CASSRTGGQASGNYGYTF	TGTGCCAGCAGTCGCACCGGGGGACAGGCCTCCGGTAACTATGGCTACACCTTC
TRBJ2-1	TRBD2	TRBV6-4	-	CASGLALNGEQFF	TGTGCCTCGGGACTAGCGCTTAATGGCGAGCAGTTCTTC
TRBJ1-6	-	TRBV10-3	-	CAISQGGDSPLHF	TGTGCCATCAGCCAGGGTGGGGATTCACCCCTCCACTTT
TRBJ1-1	-	TRBV14	-	CASSQETGNTEAFF	TGTGCCAGCAGCCAAGAAACGGGGAACACTGAAGCTTTCTTT
TRBJ1-4	-	TRBV9	many	CASSVGESTTNEKLFF	TGTGCCAGCAGCGTAGGTGAATCTACAACTAATGAAAAACTGTTTTTT
TRBJ1-2	-	TRBV2	-	CASSIFGDGYTF	TGTGCCAGCAGTATCTTCGGTGATGGCTACACCTTC
TRBJ2-2	TRBD1	TRBV15	-	CATSRARGLTGELFF	TGTGCCACCAGCAGAGCCAGGGGGCTTACCGGGGAGCTGTTTTTT
TRBJ1-4	-	TRBV5-1	-	CASSLGTATNEKLFF	TGCGCCAGCAGCTTGGGGACAGCAACTAATGAAAAACTGTTTTTT
TRBJ2-1	-	TRBV27	-	CASSTSLEQFF	TGTGCCAGCAGCACAAGTTTGGAGCAGTTCTTC
TRBJ2-3	TRBD2	TRBV6-5	-	CASSLGLAGTDTQYF	TGTGCCAGCAGTTTGGGACTAGCGGGGACGGATACGCAGTATTTT
TRBJ2-7	TRBD1	TRBV5-1	-	CASSSGTVVYEQYF	TGCGCCAGCAGTTCCGGGACAGTCGTCTACGAGCAGTACTTC
TRBJ2-2	-	TRBV6-1	-	CASSEMAVTGELFF	TGTGCCAGCAGTGAAATGGCAGTGACCGGGGAGCTGTTTTTT
TRBJ1-2	-	TRBV20-1	-	CSAPRGYGYTF	TGCAGTGCTCCACGGGGCTATGGCTACACCTTC
TRBJ1-5	-	TRBV6-5	-	CASRMGVYSNQPQHF	TGTGCCAGTAGAATGGGAGTCTATAGCAATCAGCCCCAGCATTTT
TRBJ2-1	-	TRBV10-3	few	CAIRPQGAEQFF	TGTGCCATCAGGCCACAGGGTGCTGAGCAGTTCTTC
TRBJ2-3	TRBD2	TRBV6-2/TRBV6-3	-	CASTPGLAGVGTDTQYF	TGTGCCAGCACCCCTGGACTAGCGGGAGTGGGGACAGATACGCAGTATTTT
TRBJ1-5	-	TRBV11-2	few	CASSLDGRAGQPQHF	TGTGCCAGCAGCTTAGATGGCAGGGCAGGTCAGCCCCAGCATTTT
TRBJ1-4	-	TRBV25-1	-	CASSESQKLNEKLFF	TGTGCCAGCAGTGAATCACAGAAACTTAATGAAAAACTGTTTTTT
TRBJ2-7	-	TRBV7-7	-	CASSPAYEQYF	TGTGCTAGCAGCCCCGCCTACGAGCAGTACTTC
TRBJ1-5	-	TRBV2	-	CASQTGNSNQPQHF	TGTGCCAGCCAGACTGGTAATAGCAATCAGCCCCAGCATTTT
TRBJ1-2	-	TRBV6-6	once	CASSQSGGAGSYGYTF	TGTGCCAGCAGTCAATCCGGGGGAGCGGGAAGCTATGGCTACACCTTC
TRBJ2-3	TRBD2	TRBV19	-	CASFDGRKPSSTDTQYF	TGTGCCAGTTTCGACGGGAGGAAACCTTCTAGCACAGATACGCAGTATTTT
TRBJ2-5	-	TRBV5-1	-	CASSADYQETQYF	TGCGCCAGCAGCGCGGACTACCAAGAGACCCAGTACTTC
TRBJ1-1	-	TRBV11-2	once	CASSLVGAGKGTEAFF	TGTGCCAGCAGCTTAGTAGGGGCAGGTAAAGGCACTGAAGCTTTCTTT
TRBJ2-5	-	TRBV18	few	CASGGSKETQYF	TGTGCCAGTGGAGGGAGCAAGGAGACCCAGTACTTC
TRBJ2-7	-	TRBV27	many	CASGTGAREQYF	TGTGCCAGCGGGACGGGAGCTCGGGAGCAGTACTTC
TRBJ2-7	-	TRBV18	once	CASSPPPGMYEQYF	TGTGCCAGCTCACCACCCCCAGGGATGTACGAGCAGTACTTC
TRBJ1-4	TRBD1	TRBV5-1	-	CASSTGGGSEKLFF	TGCGCCAGCAGCACAGGGGGCGGGAGTGAAAAACTGTTTTTT
TRBJ2-3	TRBD2	TRBV7-9	-	CASSPGGTSKDF	TGTGCCAGCAGCCCCGGGGGGACTAGCAAGGATTTT
TRBJ1-4	TRBD1	TRBV5-8	-	CASSPVETGGKLFF	TGTGCCAGCAGCCCCGTTGAAACAGGGGGAAAACTGTTTTTT
TRBJ1-2	TRBD1	TRBV7-9	-	CASSPGQGNYGYTF	TGTGCCAGCAGTCCGGGACAGGGAAACTATGGCTACACCTTC
TRBJ2-1	-	TRBV19	-	CASSQGSSSYNEQFF	TGTGCCAGTAGCCAGGGTTCGTCCTCCTACAATGAGCAGTTCTTC
TRBJ2-7	-	TRBV9	-	CASSVRPGAEQYF	TGTGCCAGCAGCGTGAGGCCGGGTGCCGAGCAGTACTTC
TRBJ1-6	TRBD1	TRBV3-1/TRBV3-2	-	CASRRQGESPLHF	TGTGCCAGCCGTCGACAGGGAGAATCACCCCTCCACTTT